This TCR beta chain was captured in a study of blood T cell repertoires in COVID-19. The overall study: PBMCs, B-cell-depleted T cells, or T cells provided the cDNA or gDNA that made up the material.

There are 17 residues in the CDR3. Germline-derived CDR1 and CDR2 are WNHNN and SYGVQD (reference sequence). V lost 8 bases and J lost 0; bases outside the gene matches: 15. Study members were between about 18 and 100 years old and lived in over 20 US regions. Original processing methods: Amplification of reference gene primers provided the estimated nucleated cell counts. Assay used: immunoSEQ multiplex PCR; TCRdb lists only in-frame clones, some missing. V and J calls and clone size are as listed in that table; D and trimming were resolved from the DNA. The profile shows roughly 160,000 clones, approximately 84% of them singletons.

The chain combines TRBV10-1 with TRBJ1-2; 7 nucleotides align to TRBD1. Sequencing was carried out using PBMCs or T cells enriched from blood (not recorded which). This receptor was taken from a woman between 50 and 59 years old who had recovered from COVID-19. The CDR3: CASLSGTEFVPNYGYTF. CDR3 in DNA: TGCGCCAGCCTTTCCGGGACAGAGTTTGTTCCTAACTATGGCTACACCTTC.